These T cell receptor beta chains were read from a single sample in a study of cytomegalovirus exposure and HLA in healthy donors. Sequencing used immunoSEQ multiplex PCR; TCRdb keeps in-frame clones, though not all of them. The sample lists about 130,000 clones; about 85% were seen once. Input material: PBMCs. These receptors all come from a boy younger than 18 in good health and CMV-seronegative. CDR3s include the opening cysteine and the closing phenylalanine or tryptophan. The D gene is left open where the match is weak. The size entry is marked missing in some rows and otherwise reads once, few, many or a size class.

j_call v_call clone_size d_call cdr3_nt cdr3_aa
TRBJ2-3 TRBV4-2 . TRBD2 TGTGCCAGCAGCCAAGGGCTAGCGGGGGCTGATACGCAGTATTTT CASSQGLAGADTQYF
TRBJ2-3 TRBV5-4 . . TGTGCCAGCAGTACCAGGGCAGAGAGCACAGATACGCAGTATTTT CASSTRAESTDTQYF
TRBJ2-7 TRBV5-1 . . TGCGCCAGCAGCTTGGAATCTCGCGGGTACGAGCAGTACTTC CASSLESRGYEQYF
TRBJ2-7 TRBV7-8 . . TGTGCCAGCAGCTTATACCCGGACAGTAGCTCCTACGAGCAGTACTTC CASSLYPDSSSYEQYF
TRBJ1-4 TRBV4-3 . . TGCGCCAGCAGCCAAGATCTGACAGCCCCCGTTGCAACTAATGAAAAACTGTTTTTT CASSQDLTAPVATNEKLFF
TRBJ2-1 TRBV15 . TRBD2 TGTGCCACCAGCAGCGGGACTAGCTTCCATGAGCAGTTCTTC CATSSGTSFHEQFF
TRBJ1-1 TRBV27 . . TGTGCCAGCAGTTTAGGTAGGGGGAACACTGAAGCTTTCTTT CASSLGRGNTEAFF
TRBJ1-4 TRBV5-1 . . TGCGCCAGCAGCCAGGAACCTAATGAAAAACTGTTTTTT CASSQEPNEKLFF
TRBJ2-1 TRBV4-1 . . TGCGCCAGCAGCCAAGCTAATATAGCGGCCTACAATGAGCAGTTCTTC CASSQANIAAYNEQFF
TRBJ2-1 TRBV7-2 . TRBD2 TGTGCCAGCAGCTTAGCGAGCGGGACTAGCTCCTACAATGAGCAGTTCTTC CASSLASGTSSYNEQFF
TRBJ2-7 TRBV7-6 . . TGTGCCAGCAGCGCGGGACTCCTCGGCTCCTACGAGCAGTACTTC CASSAGLLGSYEQYF
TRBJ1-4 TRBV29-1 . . TGCAGCGTTGAAGGGGGCCGGGTAGGAGGGGAAAAACTGTTTTTT CSVEGGRVGGEKLFF
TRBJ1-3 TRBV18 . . TGTGCCAGCTCACCACCTCCGGGATCTGGAAACACCATATATTTT CASSPPPGSGNTIYF
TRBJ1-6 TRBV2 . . TGTGCCAGCAGTGACCCCGCCACGACAGGTCATAATTCACCCCTCCACTTT CASSDPATTGHNSPLHF
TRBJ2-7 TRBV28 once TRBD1 TGTGCCAGCAGGGGAACAGGGGGCGTCTCCTACGAGCAGTACTTC CASRGTGGVSYEQYF
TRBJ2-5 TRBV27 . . TGTGCCAGCGGCCTTTTGAACCAAGAGACCCAGTACTTC CASGLLNQETQYF